This TCR beta chain was found in a study of cytomegalovirus exposure and HLA in healthy donors. General observations from the study: The study recorded some 160 TCR beta chains that were cytomegalovirus-associated. Cytomegalovirus status was reportedly diagnosed by the classifier with high specificity and sensitivity.

The CDR3 length is 12 residues. Germline CDR1 reads MDHEN; CDR2 reads SYDVKM. With 8 bases removed from V and 0 bases from J, the gap between germline ends came to 5 bases. A remark on this clone: Its antigen is not identified.

TCRdb's table, derived via immunoSEQ multiplex PCR, lists solely in-frame clones and lacks some. Here the sample spans fewer than 400,000 clones, roughly 89% being singletons. Material: PBMCs. The J gene is TRBJ1-5, the V gene TRBV28; D unresolved. The clonotype was recovered from a woman between 18 and 29 years old in good health and CMV-seronegative. The CDR3: CASQDSNQPQHF. Written as DNA, the CDR3 is TGTGCCAGCCAGGATAGCAATCAGCCCCAGCATTTT.